The sequence of this T cell receptor beta chain was determined in a study of PD-L1 blockade in urothelial cancer. As for the study in general: Males with bladder-origin urothelial cancer constituted about 90% of the roughly 30 patients. The authors examined blood 3 weeks (second dose) and 6 weeks after treatment start.

CDR1 and CDR2 from the germline V gene are SGHNT and YYREEE (reference sequence). The CDR3 extends over 13 amino acids. V was pared by 4 bases and J by 4 bases, with 10 bases between. Each patient gave between 1 and 8 samples of peripheral blood mononuclear cells, which were collected pretreatment and during treatment. The table came from immunoSEQ multiplex PCR; TCRdb's copy has only in-frame clones and leaves some out. The sample has about 43,000 clones, 88% seen once. The origin of this receptor is a woman aged 60-70 years with urothelial cancer. V and J are TRBV5-4 and TRBJ2-3; D call uncertain. The specimen comprised PBMCs, sampled around atezolizumab (anti-PD-L1) treatment. CDR3 sequence: CASSTTRADTQYF. The CDR3 DNA follows: TGTGCCAGCAGCACGACACGTGCAGATACGCAGTATTTT.